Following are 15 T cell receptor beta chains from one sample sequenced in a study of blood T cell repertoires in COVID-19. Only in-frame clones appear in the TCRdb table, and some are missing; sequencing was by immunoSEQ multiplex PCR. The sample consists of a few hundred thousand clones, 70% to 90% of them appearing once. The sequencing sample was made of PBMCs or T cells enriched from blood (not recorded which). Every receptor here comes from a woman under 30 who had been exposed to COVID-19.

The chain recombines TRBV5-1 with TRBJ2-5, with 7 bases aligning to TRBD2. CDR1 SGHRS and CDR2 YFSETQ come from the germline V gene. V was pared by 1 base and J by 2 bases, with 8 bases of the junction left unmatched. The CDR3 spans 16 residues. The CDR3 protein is CASSLWSGGGQETQYF. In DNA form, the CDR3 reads TGCGCCAGCAGCTTGTGGTCGGGAGGAGGGCAAGAGACCCAGTACTTC. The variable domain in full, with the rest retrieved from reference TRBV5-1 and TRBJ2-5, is KAGVTQTPRYLIKTRGQQVTLSCSPISGHRSVSWYQQTPGQGLQFLFEYFSETQRNKGNFPGRFSGRQFSNSRSEMNVSTLELGDSALYLCASSLWSGGGQETQYFGPGTRLLVL.

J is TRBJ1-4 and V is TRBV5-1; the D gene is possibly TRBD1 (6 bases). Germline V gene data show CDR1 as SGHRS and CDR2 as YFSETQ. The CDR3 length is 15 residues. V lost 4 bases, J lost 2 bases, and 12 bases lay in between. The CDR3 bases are TGCGCCAGCAGCAAAACAGGGTCTACTAATGAAAAACTGTTTTTT. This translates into CASSKTGSTNEKLFF.

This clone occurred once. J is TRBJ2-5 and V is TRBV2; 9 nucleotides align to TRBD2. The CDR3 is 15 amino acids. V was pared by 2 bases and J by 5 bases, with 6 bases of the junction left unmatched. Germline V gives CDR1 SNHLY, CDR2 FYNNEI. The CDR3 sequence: CASSESSGVRETQYF. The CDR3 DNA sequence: TGTGCCAGCAGTGAATCTAGCGGGGTGCGCGAGACCCAGTACTTC.

CDR3 loop: CASSLSQGTTEAFF. The CDR3 nucleotides are TGTGCCAGCAGTTTATCCCAGGGTACCACTGAAGCTTTCTTT. The V gene is TRBV27, the J gene TRBJ1-1; possible D gene TRBD1, 5 bases. Germline assignment: CDR1 MNHEY and CDR2 SMNVEV (reference sequence). There are 14 residues in the CDR3. Trimming left V 0 bases short and J 4 bases short, with 9 bases between.

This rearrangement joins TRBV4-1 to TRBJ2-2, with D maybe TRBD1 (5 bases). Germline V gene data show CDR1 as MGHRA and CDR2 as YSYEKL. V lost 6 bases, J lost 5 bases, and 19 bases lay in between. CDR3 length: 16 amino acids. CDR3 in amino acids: CASRHPGIDSTGELFF. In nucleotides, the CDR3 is TGCGCCAGCAGACATCCAGGGATCGATAGTACCGGGGAGCTGTTTTTT.

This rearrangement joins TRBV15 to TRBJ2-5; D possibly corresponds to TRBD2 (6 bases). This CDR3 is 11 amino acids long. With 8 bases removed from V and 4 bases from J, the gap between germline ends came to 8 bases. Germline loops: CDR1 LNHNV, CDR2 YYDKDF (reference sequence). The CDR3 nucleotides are TGTGCCACCGGGGGGTTAGAGACCCAGTACTTC. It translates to CATGGLETQYF.

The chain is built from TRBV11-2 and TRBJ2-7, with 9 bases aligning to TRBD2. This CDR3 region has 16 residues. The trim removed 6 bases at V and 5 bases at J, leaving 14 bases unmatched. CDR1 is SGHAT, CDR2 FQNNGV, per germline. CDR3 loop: CASRAIRAGGSHEQYF. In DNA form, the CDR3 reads TGTGCCAGCAGAGCCATAAGGGCGGGAGGGAGCCACGAGCAGTACTTC.

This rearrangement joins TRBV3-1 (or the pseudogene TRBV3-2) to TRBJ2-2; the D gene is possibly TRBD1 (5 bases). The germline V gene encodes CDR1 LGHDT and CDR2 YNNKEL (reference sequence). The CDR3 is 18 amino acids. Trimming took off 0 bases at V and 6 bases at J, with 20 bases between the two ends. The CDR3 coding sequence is TGTGCCAGCAGCCAAGATATCCCCGGAGCAGGGCGCCCCGGGGAGCTGTTTTTT. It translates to CASSQDIPGAGRPGELFF.

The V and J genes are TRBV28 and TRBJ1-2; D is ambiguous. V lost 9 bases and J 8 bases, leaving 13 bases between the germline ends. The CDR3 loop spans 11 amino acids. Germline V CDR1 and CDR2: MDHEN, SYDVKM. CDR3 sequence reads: CASEMAGGYTF. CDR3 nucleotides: TGTGCCAGTGAGATGGCGGGCGGCTACACCTTC.

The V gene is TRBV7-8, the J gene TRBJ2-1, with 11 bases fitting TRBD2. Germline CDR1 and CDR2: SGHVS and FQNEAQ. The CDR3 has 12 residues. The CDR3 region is CASGRAPNEQFF. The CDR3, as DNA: TGTGCTAGCGGGAGGGCTCCGAATGAGCAGTTCTTC.

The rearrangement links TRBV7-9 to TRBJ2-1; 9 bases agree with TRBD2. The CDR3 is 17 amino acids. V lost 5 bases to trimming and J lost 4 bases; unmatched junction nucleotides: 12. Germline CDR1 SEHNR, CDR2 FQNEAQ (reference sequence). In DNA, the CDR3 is TGTGCCAGCAGCGCCCCGACTAGCGGCGGATTATACAATGAGCAGTTCTTC. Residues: CASSAPTSGGLYNEQFF. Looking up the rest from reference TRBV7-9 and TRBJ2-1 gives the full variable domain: DTGVSQNPRHKITKRGQNVTFRCDPISEHNRLYWYRQTLGQGPEFLTYFQNEAQLEKSRLLSDRFSAERPKGSFSTLEIQRTEQGDSAMYLCASSAPTSGGLYNEQFFGPGTRLTVL.

CDR3 nucleotides: TGTGCCACCAGTGACAGGGGGAATCAGCCCCAGCATTTT. Protein: CATSDRGNQPQHF. The chain uses TRBV24-1 and TRBJ1-5; 7 positions agree with TRBD1. This CDR3 region has 13 residues. Germline lookup yields CDR1 KGHDR and CDR2 SFDVKD. Unmatched junction bases numbered 0, after V lost 4 bases and J lost 4 bases.

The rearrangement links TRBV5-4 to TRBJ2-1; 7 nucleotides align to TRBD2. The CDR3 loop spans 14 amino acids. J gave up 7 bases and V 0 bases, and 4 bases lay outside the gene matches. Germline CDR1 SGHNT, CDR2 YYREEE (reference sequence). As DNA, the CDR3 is TGTGCCAGCAGCTTGGAAGGGAGGGGTAATGAGCAGTTCTTC. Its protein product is CASSLEGRGNEQFF. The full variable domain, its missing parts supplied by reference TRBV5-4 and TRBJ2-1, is ETGVTQSPTHLIKTRGQQVTLRCSSQSGHNTVSWYQQALGQGPQFIFQYYREEENGRGNFPPRFSGLQFPNYSSELNVNALELDDSALYLCASSLEGRGNEQFFGPGTRLTVL.

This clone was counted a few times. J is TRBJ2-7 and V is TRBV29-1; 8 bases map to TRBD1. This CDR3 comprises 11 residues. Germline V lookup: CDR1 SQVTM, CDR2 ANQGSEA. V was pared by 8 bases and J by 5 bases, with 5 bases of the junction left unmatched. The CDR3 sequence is CSTGQGHEQYF. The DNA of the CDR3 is TGCAGCACCGGACAGGGCCACGAGCAGTACTTC.

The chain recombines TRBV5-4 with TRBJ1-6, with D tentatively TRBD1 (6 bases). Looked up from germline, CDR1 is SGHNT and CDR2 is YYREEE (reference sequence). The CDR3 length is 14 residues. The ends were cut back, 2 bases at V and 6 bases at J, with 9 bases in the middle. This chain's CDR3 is CASSLQGLNSPLHF. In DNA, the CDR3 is TGTGCCAGCAGCTTACAGGGTCTTAATTCACCCCTCCACTTT.